This record covers a single T cell receptor beta chain. The antigen is not known. The J segment lost 2 bases and the V segment lost 6 bases, leaving 14 bases of the junction unmatched. From germline, CDR1 is SGHTA and CDR2 FQGNSA. The CDR3 has 18 residues. These data are taken from a study of T cell responses to AZD1222 COVID-19 vaccine. Whole-study findings and limits: Clonal diversity was possibly underestimated; the donors were predominantly white British and more often female. Regions 160-218 and 743-854 held dominance among vaccine-associated CD4 TCRs, which spanned spike.

Clones were read by immunoSEQ multiplex PCR, and TCRdb kept only the in-frame ones, dropping some. This sample carries about 180,000 clones, around 91% of them seen once, and the ten largest clones take around 6.9%. The source of this sequence is an adult in good health. The V and J genes are TRBV7-2 and TRBJ2-3; the match to TRBD2 covers 10 bases. This material consisted of peripheral blood, taken on day 0 of AZD1222 vaccination. CDR3 region: CASSSQHPLAGATDTQYF. The CDR3 nucleotides read TGTGCCAGCAGTTCACAGCACCCGCTAGCGGGGGCCACAGATACGCAGTATTTT.